This T cell receptor beta chain was captured in a study of cytomegalovirus exposure and HLA in healthy donors (dated by TCRdb to the late 2010s). Background for the entire study: The 650 to 750 repertoires of the first cohort and the roughly 120 validation repertoires were produced on the same platform, according to a later analysis. The study aimed to test whether signatures of past pathogen exposure could be identified by cataloging public T cell receptors. Besides the first cohort of roughly 700 subjects, a separate validation cohort made up of 120 different subjects was used. To predict cytomegalovirus infection status, the study combined high-throughput TCR immunosequencing, statistical association of individual TCRs with disease status, and machine learning.

The CDR3 runs 15 residues from the cysteine to the phenylalanine. The kept DNA is CDR3 alone, 45 bases in frame from the first base. CDR1 and CDR2, looked up from the germline V gene, are SGHNT and YENEEA. The V end gives up 0 bases and the J end 4 bases, leaving 6 bases in the junction not matched to a gene. Donors formed part of the validation cohort, which comprised 120 subjects and was distinct from the first cohort of fewer than 750 subjects. Library creation used the immunoSEQ multiplex PCR assay. Per the original workflow: A statistical classification framework was developed to diagnose cytomegalovirus status using the catalog of TCR beta chain sequences. TCRdb mirrors the immuneACCESS table, restricted to in-frame sequences. Some clones are absent from its copies; in checked studies, under half trace to an unresolved V gene, and the reason for the others is unknown. The V and J calls and clone size come from that table; D and trimming were worked out from the DNA. The table for this sample lists over 200,000 clones; 90% of them were counted only once. The top ten clones comprise 0.37% of the sample.

As concerns this clone: No cognate antigen has been identified for it. Base-call qualities are not available, and no considerably larger clone is one nucleotide away.

Paper-wide results and their limitations: Cytomegalovirus status was reported to be diagnosed by the classifier with high specificity and sensitivity in both the original and validation cohorts. In vitro tests confirmed that a few of the cytomegalovirus-associated TCR beta chains recognize cytomegalovirus antigens. Most TCR sequences were observed very rarely across donors, whereas some public TCRs were present in many individuals. A later analysis had no HLA typing for the validation cohort, so co-occurrence there was scored across all 130 or so repertoires. The authors suggested that the approach could potentially be generalized to other disease states and immunological phenotypes. In the study, 150 to 200 TCR beta chains were listed as associated with cytomegalovirus. Of the cluster scores, roughly 95% were above 0 in a later analysis, which found that TCRs clustered in the first cohort also tended to co-occur in the roughly 130 validation repertoires.

This receptor was obtained from a woman younger than 30 in good health and CMV-seronegative. The chain was built from TRBV11-3 and TRBJ2-7; 7 nucleotides in the junction match TRBD2. The sequenced sample consisted of PBMCs. The bases read TGTGCCAGCAGCTTAGAGAGCGGGGATGGGTACGAGCAGTACTTC. Translated, this is CASSLESGDGYEQYF.